This is a list of T cell receptor beta chains from one sample in a study of T cells in Graves' hyperthyroidism and ophthalmopathy. Using its own MiXCR run on the multiplex PCR reads, TCRdb lists one record per CDR3 protein. Here the sample spans around 570,000 distinct CDR3 sequences, about 20% being singletons. The sequenced sample consisted of blood. The source of these receptors is a man aged 40-49 years with Graves' ophthalmopathy. Both conserved end residues are part of each CDR3. Fields, in order: D gene, clone size, V gene, J gene, CDR3 DNA, CDR3 protein. A D gene is named only where the DNA matches it firmly. Clone sizes are given selectively: once, few, many, or a class where the clone is expanded.

>-|few|TRBV4-2|TRBJ2-3
TGTGCCAGCAGCCAAGGGACGGAGAAAGTCACAGATACGCAGTATTTT
CASSQGTEKVTDTQYF
>-|few|TRBV18|TRBJ2-3
TGTGCCAGCTCACCACCGATAATAGTCGATACTGCGGATACGCAGTATTTT
CASSPPIIVDTADTQYF
>-|-|TRBV6-5|TRBJ2-1
TGTGCCAGCAGTTACTCCATTGACGGTAACAATGAGCAGTTCTTC
CASSYSIDGNNEQFF
>-|many|TRBV2|TRBJ1-5
TGTGCCAGCAGTGGGGGCGGAACCCCTTATAGCAATCAGCCCCAGCATTTT
CASSGGGTPYSNQPQHF
>-|many|TRBV28|TRBJ1-5
TGTGCCAGCAGTTTAGGCGGACACAATAGCAATCAGCCCCAGCATTTT
CASSLGGHNSNQPQHF
>TRBD2|-|TRBV18|TRBJ2-1
TGTGCCAGCTCACCTGGGACTAGCGGGGGGAGAGGTGAGCAGTTCTTC
CASSPGTSGGRGEQFF
>TRBD1|many|TRBV18|TRBJ2-1
TGTGCCAGCTCGCCAGGGACAGGGAACAATGAGCAGTTCTTC
CASSPGTGNNEQFF
>TRBD2|few|TRBV11-3|TRBJ2-1
TGTGCCAGCAGCTTAGAGTCTAGCGGGGGGGGAGAGCAGTTCTTC
CASSLESSGGGEQFF
>TRBD1|-|TRBV19|TRBJ1-1
TGTGCCAGTAGTATGAAGGGGACAGGGGGAGCACGATACACTGAAGCTTTCTTT
CASSMKGTGGARYTEAFF
>-|many|TRBV11-2|TRBJ1-1
TGTGCCAGCAGCTTGGGCGGGACGGGACTAATCTCAGCTTTCTTT
CASSLGGTGLISAFF
>-|few|TRBV27|TRBJ2-6
TGTGCCAGCAGTCTATGGACTGCTGACTCTGGGGCCAACGTCCTGACTTTC
CASSLWTADSGANVLTF
>TRBD2|few|TRBV12-3/TRBV12-4|TRBJ2-3
TGTGCCAGCACCCGGGACTACTCAGGTACGCAGTATTTT
CASTRDYSGTQYF
>TRBD2|many|TRBV7-2|TRBJ2-7
TGTGCCAGCAGCTATGAGGGAGGGCCTTACGAGCAGTACTTC
CASSYEGGPYEQYF
>-|few|TRBV10-3|TRBJ2-7
TGTGCCATCAGTGCGTTGGATAGCCAAAGGACCTACGAGCAGTACTTC
CAISALDSQRTYEQYF
>-|-|TRBV12-3/TRBV12-4|TRBJ2-3
TGTGCCAGCAGTTTACGGGCCAGCCGCACAGATACGCAGTATTTT
CASSLRASRTDTQYF
>TRBD2|few|TRBV6-1|TRBJ2-7
TGTGCCAGCAGTTATTCTCTGACTAGCGGCCCGGGTTACGAGCAGTACTTC
CASSYSLTSGPGYEQYF
>-|once|TRBV19|TRBJ1-5
TGTGCCAGTAGAAAGAAAAACCTTAGCAATCAGCCCCAGCATTTT
CASRKKNLSNQPQHF
>-|-|TRBV6-2/TRBV6-3|TRBJ2-1
TGTGCCAGCAGTCACAGGGTCGATGAGCAGTTCTTC
CASSHRVDEQFF
>-|few|TRBV7-9|TRBJ2-2
TGTGCCAGCAGGGCAGGGGTGATCGGGGAGCTGTTTTTT
CASRAGVIGELFF
>TRBD1|few|TRBV6-2/TRBV6-3|TRBJ2-7
TGTGCCAGCAGTTACACTAACAGGGGGCGCATGTACGAGCAGTACTTC
CASSYTNRGRMYEQYF
>TRBD1|many|TRBV9|TRBJ2-7
TGTGCCAGCAGCACCGACCCGGGACAGGGCAGCTACGAGCAGTACTTC
CASSTDPGQGSYEQYF
>TRBD1|-|TRBV11-2|TRBJ2-1
TGTGCCAGCAGCTTACGACCCAGGGGGCGCAAAGGGCAGTTCTTC
CASSLRPRGRKGQFF
>TRBD1|many|TRBV11-3|TRBJ2-1
TGTGCCAGCAGCTTTACACAGGGGAGTGAGCAGTTCTTC
CASSFTQGSEQFF
>-|many|TRBV27|TRBJ2-1
TGTGCCAGCAGCCCCAGGGGGGGGGTAAGCTCCTACAATGAGCAGTTCTTC
CASSPRGGVSSYNEQFF
>-|few|TRBV3-1|TRBJ2-7
TGTGCCAGCAGCCAATTGGGGCCCCTCTACGAGCAGTACTTC
CASSQLGPLYEQYF
>TRBD2|few|TRBV4-2|TRBJ2-2
TGTGCCAGCAGCCAAGCGGGAGGGCACACCGGGGAGCTGTTTTTT
CASSQAGGHTGELFF
>-|-|TRBV6-1|TRBJ2-7
TGTGCCAGCAGTGAGAACAGGTCCCCTTCCTACGAGCAGTACTTC
CASSENRSPSYEQYF
>TRBD2|many|TRBV20-1|TRBJ2-1
TGCAGTGCGGCAAAGCGGGAGGTCAATGAGCAGTTCTTC
CSAAKREVNEQFF
>-|few|TRBV6-2/TRBV6-3|TRBJ2-2
TGTGCCAGCAGTTACCGGCTTGGAGAGAGTCGTAGTACCGGGGAGCTGTTTTTT
CASSYRLGESRSTGELFF
>-|-|TRBV18|TRBJ1-1
TGTGCCAGCTCACGATCGACAGGGAACACTGAAGCTTTCTTT
CASSRSTGNTEAFF
>-|many|TRBV30|TRBJ1-1
TGTGCCTCGGACGCCCGATCATACACTGAAGCTTTCTTT
CASDARSYTEAFF
>-|-|TRBV18|TRBJ1-2
TGTGCCAGCTCACCGAAGACCGGGACGACTTATGGCTACACCTTC
CASSPKTGTTYGYTF
>-|many|TRBV11-2|TRBJ1-3
TGTGCCAGCAGCATCGACAGGACCTCTGGAAACACCATATATTTT
CASSIDRTSGNTIYF
>TRBD1|few|TRBV20-1|TRBJ1-2
TGCAGTGCTAGAGGGGACAGGGTGGATGGCTACACCTTC
CSARGDRVDGYTF
>-|few|TRBV5-1|TRBJ2-7
TGCGCCAGCAGCTTTTCAGGGCCCTCCTACGAGCAGTACTTC
CASSFSGPSYEQYF
>TRBD2|-|TRBV19|TRBJ2-1
TGTGCCAGTAGTTTAGGGACTAGCGGGAGGGCACTCTACAATGAGCAGTTCTTC
CASSLGTSGRALYNEQFF
>TRBD2|many|TRBV7-3|TRBJ2-3
TGTGCCAGCAGCTCGGGACTAGCTCCAGATACGCAGTATTTT
CASSSGLAPDTQYF
>-|-|TRBV5-1|TRBJ2-5
TGCGCCAGCAAGGAAGGGGACGGGGAGACCCAGTACTTC
CASKEGDGETQYF
>-|-|TRBV30|TRBJ1-1
TGTGCCTGGGACAAGGGGAATCTCGGGACTGAAGCTTTCTTT
CAWDKGNLGTEAFF
>TRBD2|many|TRBV7-6|TRBJ2-1
TGTGCCAGCAGCTTGAGCGGGAGGGCCGAGAATGAGCAGTTCTTC
CASSLSGRAENEQFF
>TRBD2|many|TRBV27|TRBJ2-3
TGTGCCAGCAGTTTATCGAGTGCGGGAGGCCCGATGGGTACGCAGTATTTT
CASSLSSAGGPMGTQYF
>TRBD1|-|TRBV7-2|TRBJ1-6
TGTGCCAGCAGCTCCGGATGGGAGACAGGGGGCAGGTGGAATTGGGATTCACCCCTCCACTTT
CASSSGWETGGRWNWDSPLHF
>-|many|TRBV7-2|TRBJ2-5
TGTGCCAGCAGCTTAGGTGCCATTCGGTTGGAGACCCAGTACTTC
CASSLGAIRLETQYF
>-|many|TRBV6-1|TRBJ1-2
TGTGCCAGCAGCCTCGACAGCTACTATGGCTACACCTTC
CASSLDSYYGYTF